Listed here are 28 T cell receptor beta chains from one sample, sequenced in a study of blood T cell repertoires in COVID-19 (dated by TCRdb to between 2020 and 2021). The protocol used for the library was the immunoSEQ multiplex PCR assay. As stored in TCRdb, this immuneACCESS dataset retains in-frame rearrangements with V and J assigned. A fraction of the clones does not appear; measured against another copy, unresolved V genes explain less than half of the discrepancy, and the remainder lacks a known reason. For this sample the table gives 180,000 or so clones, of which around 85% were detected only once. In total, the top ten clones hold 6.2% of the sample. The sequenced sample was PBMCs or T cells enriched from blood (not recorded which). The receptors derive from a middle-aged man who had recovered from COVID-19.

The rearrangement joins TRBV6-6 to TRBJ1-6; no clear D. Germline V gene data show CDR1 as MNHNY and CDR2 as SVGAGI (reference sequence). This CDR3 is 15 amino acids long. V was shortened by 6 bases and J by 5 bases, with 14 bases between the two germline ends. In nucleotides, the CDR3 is TGTGCCAGCAGCTACACCGGGTCTAATAATTCACCCCTCCACTTT. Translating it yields CASSYTGSNNSPLHF.

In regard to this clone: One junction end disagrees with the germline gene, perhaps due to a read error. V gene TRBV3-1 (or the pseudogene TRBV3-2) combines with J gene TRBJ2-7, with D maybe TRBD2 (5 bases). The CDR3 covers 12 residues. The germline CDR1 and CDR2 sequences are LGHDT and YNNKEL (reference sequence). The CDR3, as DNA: TGTGCCAGCAGCCAAGGGGGAGACGCCTTGTGGTTC. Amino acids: CASSQGGDALWF.

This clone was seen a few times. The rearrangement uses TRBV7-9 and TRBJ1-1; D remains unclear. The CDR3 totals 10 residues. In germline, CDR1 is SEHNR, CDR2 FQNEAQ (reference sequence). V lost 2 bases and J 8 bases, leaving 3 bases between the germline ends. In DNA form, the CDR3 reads TGTGCCAGCAGCTTACTGGAAGCTTTCTTT. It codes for CASSLLEAFF.

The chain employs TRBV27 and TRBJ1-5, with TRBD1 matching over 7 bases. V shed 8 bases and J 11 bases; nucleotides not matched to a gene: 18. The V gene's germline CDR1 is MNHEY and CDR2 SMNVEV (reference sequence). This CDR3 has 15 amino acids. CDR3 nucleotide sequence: TGTGCCAGCGGGTCCTTAGGGACAGCCCTAATGGCCCAGCATTTT. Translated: CASGSLGTALMAQHF.

As DNA, the CDR3 is TGCGCCAGCAGCCAACCCCCACTTCGGACAGGCATCCTCTCTGGAAACACCATATATTTT. This translates into CASSQPPLRTGILSGNTIYF. The chain couples TRBV4-1 to TRBJ1-3; TRBD1 matches 7 bases. CDR1 MGHRA and CDR2 YSYEKL come from the germline V gene. The CDR3 loop spans 20 amino acids. J was trimmed by 0 bases and V by 2 bases; bases with no gene match: 16.

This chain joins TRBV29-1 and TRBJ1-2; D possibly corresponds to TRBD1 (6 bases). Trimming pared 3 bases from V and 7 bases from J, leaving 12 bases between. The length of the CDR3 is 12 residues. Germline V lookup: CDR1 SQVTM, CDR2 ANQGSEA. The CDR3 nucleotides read TGCAGCGTTGACACAGGGATCTCTGGCTACACCTTC. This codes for CSVDTGISGYTF.

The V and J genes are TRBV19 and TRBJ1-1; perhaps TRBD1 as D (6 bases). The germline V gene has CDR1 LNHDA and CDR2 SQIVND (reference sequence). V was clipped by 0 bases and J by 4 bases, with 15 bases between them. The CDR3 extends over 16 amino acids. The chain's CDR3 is CASSIDPTGYITEAFF. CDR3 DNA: TGTGCCAGTAGTATAGACCCGACAGGATATATCACTGAAGCTTTCTTT.

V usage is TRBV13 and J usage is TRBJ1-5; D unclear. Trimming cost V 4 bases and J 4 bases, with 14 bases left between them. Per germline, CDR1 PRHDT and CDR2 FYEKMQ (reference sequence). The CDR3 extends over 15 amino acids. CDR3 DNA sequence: TGTGCCAGCAGCTCCCTGGCGGCGGGAAATCAGCCCCAGCATTTT. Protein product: CASSSLAAGNQPQHF.

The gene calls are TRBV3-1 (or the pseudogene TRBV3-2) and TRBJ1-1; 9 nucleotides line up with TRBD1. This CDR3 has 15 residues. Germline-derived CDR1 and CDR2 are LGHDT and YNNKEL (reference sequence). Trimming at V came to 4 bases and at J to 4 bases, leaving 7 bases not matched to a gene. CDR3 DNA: TGTGCCAGCAGCCCGGGACAGGGTGTATCCACTGAAGCTTTCTTT. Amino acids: CASSPGQGVSTEAFF.

The CDR3 DNA follows: TGTGCCAGCAGCCTCAGGACAGACTATGGCTACACCTTC. Translating it yields CASSLRTDYGYTF. The chain links TRBV5-8 to TRBJ1-2; weak D call: TRBD1 (6 bases). Germline V CDR1 and CDR2: SGHTS, YDEGEE. This CDR3 is 13 amino acids long. The V end was cut by 4 bases, the J end by 3 bases, with 10 bases between. Looking up the rest from reference TRBV5-8 and TRBJ1-2 gives the full variable domain: EAGVTQSPTHLIKTRGQQATLRCSPISGHTSVYWYQQALGLGLQFLLWYDEGEERNRGNFPPRFSGRQFPNYSSELNVNALELEDSALYLCASSLRTDYGYTFGSGTRLTVV.

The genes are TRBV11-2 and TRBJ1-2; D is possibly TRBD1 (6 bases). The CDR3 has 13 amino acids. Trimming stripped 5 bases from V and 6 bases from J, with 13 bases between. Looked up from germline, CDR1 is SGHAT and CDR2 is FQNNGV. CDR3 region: CASSVQGFNGYTF. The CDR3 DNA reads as TGTGCCAGCAGCGTACAGGGTTTCAATGGCTACACCTTC.

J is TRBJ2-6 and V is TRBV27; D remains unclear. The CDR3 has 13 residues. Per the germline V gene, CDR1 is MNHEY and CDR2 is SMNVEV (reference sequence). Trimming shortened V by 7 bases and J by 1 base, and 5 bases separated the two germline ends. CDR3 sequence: CASTQSGANVLTF. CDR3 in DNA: TGTGCCAGCACCCAATCTGGGGCCAACGTCCTGACTTTC.

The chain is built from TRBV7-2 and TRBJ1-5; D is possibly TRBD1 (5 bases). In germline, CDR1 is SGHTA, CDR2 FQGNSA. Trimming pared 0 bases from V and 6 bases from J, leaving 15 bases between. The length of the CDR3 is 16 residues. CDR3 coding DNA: TGTGCCAGCAGCTTAGCGGGTGGGGCGGTACGTCAGCCCCAGCATTTT. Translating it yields CASSLAGGAVRQPQHF.

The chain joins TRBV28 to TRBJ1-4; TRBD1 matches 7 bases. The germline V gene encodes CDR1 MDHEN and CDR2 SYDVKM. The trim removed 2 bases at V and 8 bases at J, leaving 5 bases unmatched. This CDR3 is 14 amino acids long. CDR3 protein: CASSLRGRLEKLFF. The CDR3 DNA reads TGTGCCAGCAGTTTAAGGGGGCGATTAGAAAAACTGTTTTTT. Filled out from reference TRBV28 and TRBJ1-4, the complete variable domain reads DVKVTQSSRYLVKRTGEKVFLECVQDMDHENMFWYRQDPGLGLRLIYFSYDVKMKEKGDIPEGYSVSREKKERFSLILESASTNQTSMYLCASSLRGRLEKLFFGSGTQLSVL.

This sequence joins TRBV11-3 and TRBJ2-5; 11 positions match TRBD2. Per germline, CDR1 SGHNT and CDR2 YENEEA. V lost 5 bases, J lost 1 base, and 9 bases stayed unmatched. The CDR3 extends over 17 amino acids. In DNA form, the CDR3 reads TGTGCCAGCAGCGGGATAACTAGCGGGGGATTCCAAGAGACCCAGTACTTC. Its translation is CASSGITSGGFQETQYF.

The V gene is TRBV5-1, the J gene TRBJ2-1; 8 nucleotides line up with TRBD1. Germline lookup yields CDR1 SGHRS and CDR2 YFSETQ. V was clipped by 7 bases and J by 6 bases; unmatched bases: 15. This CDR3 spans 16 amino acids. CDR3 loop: CASHWGSTGAGNEQFF. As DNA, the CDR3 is TGCGCCAGCCACTGGGGCTCGACAGGGGCGGGCAATGAGCAGTTCTTC.

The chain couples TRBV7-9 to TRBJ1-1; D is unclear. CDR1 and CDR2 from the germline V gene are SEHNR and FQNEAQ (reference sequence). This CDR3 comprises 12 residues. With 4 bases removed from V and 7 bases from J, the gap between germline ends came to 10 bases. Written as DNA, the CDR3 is TGTGCCAGCAGCTACCCGGGATTTGAAGCTTTCTTT. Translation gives CASSYPGFEAFF.

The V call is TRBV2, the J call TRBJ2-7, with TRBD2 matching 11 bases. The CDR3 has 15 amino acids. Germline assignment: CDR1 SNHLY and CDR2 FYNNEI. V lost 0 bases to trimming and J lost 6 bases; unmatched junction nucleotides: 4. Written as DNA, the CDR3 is TGTGCCAGCAGTGAAGCGGCGCTAGCGGGAGGCGAGCAGTACTTC. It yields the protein CASSEAALAGGEQYF.

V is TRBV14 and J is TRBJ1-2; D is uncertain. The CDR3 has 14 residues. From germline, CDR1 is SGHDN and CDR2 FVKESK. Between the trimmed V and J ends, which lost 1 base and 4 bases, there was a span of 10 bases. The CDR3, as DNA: TGTGCCAGCAGCCAAGTTGGCGGCCTCTATGGCTACACCTTC. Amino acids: CASSQVGGLYGYTF.

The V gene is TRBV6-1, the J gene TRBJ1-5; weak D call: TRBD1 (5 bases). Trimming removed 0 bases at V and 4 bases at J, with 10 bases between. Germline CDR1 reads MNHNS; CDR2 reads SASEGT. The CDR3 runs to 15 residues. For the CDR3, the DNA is TGTGCCAGCAGTGAAGCGTCAGGGATGAATCAGCCCCAGCATTTT. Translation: CASSEASGMNQPQHF.

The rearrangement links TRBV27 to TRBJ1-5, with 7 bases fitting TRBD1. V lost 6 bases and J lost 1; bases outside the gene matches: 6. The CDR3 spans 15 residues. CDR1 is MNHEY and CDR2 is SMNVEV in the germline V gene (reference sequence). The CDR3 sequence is CASRQGLYSNQPQHF. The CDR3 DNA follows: TGTGCCAGCAGACAGGGGCTCTACAGCAATCAGCCCCAGCATTTT.

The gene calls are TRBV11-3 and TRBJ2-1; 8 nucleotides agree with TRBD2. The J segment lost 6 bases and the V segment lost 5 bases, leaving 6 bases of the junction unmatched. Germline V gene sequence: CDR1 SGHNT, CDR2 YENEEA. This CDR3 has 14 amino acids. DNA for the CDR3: TGTGCCAGCAGCCCCGGGGGGGCGGCCAATGAGCAGTTCTTC. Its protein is CASSPGGAANEQFF.

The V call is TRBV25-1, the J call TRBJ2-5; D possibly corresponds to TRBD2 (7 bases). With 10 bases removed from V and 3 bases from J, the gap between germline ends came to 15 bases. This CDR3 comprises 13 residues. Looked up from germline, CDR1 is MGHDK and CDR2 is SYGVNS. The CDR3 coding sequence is TGTGCCATTGGAGAGGGGGGGAAAGAGACCCAGTACTTC. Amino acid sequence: CAIGEGGKETQYF. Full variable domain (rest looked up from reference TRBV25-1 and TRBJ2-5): EADIYQTPRYLVIGTGKKITLECSQTMGHDKMYWYQQDPGMELHLIHYSYGVNSTEKGDLSSESTVSRIRTEHFPLTLESARPSHTSQYLCAIGEGGKETQYFGPGTRLLVL.

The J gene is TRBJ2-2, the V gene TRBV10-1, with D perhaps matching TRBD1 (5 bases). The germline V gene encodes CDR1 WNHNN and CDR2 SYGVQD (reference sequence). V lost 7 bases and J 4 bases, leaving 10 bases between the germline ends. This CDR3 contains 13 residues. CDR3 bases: TGCGCCAGCACTCCAGGGTCCACCGGGGAGCTGTTTTTT. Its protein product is CASTPGSTGELFF.

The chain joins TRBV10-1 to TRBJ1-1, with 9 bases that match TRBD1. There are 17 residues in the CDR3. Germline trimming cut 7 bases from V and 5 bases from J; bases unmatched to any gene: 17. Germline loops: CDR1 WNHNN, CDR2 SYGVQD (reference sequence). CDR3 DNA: TGCGCCAGCAAAACTCCGGGACAGGGAATCTCTGAGACTGAAGCTTTCTTT. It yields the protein CASKTPGQGISETEAFF.

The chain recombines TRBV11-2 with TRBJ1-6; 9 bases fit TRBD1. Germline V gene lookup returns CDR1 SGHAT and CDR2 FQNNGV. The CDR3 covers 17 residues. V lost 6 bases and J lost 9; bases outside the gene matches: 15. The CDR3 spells CASREGGQGATGSPLHF. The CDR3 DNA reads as TGTGCCAGCAGGGAAGGGGGACAGGGCGCTACGGGTTCACCCCTCCACTTT.

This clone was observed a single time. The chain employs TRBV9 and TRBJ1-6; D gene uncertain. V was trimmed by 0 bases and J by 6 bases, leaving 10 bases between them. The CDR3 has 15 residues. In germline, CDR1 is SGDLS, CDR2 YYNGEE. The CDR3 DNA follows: TGTGCCAGCAGCGTAGATCCGGGGTCTAATTCACCCCTCCACTTT. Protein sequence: CASSVDPGSNSPLHF.

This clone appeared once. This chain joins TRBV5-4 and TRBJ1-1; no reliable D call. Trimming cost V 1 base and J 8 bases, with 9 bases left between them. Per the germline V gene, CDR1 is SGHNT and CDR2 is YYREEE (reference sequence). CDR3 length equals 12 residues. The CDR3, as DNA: TGTGCCAGCAGCTTGAATGTGCGGGAAGCTTTCTTT. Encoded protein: CASSLNVREAFF.